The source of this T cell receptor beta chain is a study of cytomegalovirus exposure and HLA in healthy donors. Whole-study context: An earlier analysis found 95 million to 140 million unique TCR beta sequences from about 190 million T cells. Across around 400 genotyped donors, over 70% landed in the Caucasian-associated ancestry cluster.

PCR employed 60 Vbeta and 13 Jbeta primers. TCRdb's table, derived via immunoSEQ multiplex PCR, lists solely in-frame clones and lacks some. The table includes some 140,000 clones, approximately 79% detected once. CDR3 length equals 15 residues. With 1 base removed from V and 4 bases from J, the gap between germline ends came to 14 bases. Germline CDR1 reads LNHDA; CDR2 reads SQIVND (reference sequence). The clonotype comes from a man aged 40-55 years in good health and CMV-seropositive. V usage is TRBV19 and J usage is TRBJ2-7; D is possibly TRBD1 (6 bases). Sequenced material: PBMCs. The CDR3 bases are TGTGCCAGTAGTATAGCGACAGGAGATACTTACGAGCAGTACTTC. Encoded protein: CASSIATGDTYEQYF. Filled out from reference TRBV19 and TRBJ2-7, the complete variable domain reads DGGITQSPKYLFRKEGQNVTLSCEQNLNHDAMYWYRQDPGQGLRLIYYSQIVNDFQKGDIAEGYSVSREKKESFPLTVTSAQKNPTAFYLCASSIATGDTYEQYFGPGTRLTVT.